The subject of this entry is one T cell receptor (beta chain). Its antigen is unknown. Profiling relied on immunoSEQ multiplex PCR, and the TCRdb table lists in-frame clones only, not all of them. The data hold about 2.2 million clones, with approximately 92% observed a single time. This sample stems from a study of shared clonotypes between healthy human individuals. General study points: The sharing of roughly 5% of naive CD4 clonotypes was seen across a few donors.

Only CD45RO-negative cells positively selected for CCR7 counted as naive CD8 cells, so terminally differentiated effector memory CD45RA+ cells were excluded. This receptor was taken from a man aged 18 to 35 in good health. Some clones in this sample may be carry-over from other donors' samples. Sequenced input: naive CD8+ T cells from PBMCs.

CDR3 DNA sequence: TGTGCCAGCAGCTGGGCGCGGAAGCGGGAGGGAGGCACCGGGGAGCTGTTTTTT. This translates into CASSWARKREGGTGELFF. The V and J genes are TRBV7-6 and TRBJ2-2; TRBD2 agrees at 10 bases. Germline assignment: CDR1 SGHVS and CDR2 FNYEAQ. V was clipped by 4 bases and J by 4 bases; unmatched bases: 12. This CDR3 has 18 residues. The whole variable domain, filled in from reference TRBV7-6 and TRBJ2-2, reads GAGVSQSPRYKVTKRGQDVALRCDPISGHVSLYWYRQALGQGPEFLTYFNYEAQQDKSGLPNDRFSAERPEGSISTLTIQRTEQRDSAMYRCASSWARKREGGTGELFFGEGSRLTVL.